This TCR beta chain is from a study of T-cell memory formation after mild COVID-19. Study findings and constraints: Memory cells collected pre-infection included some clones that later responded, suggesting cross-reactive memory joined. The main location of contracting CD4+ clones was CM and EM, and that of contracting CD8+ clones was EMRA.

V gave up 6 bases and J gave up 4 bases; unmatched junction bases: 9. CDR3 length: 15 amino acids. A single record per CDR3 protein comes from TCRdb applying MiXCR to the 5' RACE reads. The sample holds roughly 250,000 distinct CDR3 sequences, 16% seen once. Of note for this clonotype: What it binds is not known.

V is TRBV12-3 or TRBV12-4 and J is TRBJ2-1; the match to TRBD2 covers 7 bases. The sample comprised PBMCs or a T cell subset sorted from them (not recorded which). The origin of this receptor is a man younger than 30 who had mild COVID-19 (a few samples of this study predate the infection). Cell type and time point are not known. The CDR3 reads CASRRLERGYNEQFF. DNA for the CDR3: TGTGCCAGCAGGCGTCTCGAGCGGGGATACAATGAGCAGTTCTTC.